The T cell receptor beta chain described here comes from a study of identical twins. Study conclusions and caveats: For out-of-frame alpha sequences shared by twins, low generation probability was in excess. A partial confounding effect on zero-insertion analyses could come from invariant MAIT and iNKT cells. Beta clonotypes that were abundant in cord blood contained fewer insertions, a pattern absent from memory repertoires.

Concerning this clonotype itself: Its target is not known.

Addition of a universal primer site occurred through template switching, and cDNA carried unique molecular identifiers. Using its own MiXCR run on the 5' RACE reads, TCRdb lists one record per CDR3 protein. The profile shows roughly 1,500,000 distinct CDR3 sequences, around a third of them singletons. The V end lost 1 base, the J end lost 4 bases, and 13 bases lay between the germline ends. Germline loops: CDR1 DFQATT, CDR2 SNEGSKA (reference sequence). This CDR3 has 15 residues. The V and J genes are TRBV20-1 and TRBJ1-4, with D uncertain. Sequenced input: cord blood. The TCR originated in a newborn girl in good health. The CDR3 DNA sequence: TGCAGTGCTAGAGTGATCCCTCCGGATAATGAAAAACTGTTTTTT. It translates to CSARVIPPDNEKLFF.